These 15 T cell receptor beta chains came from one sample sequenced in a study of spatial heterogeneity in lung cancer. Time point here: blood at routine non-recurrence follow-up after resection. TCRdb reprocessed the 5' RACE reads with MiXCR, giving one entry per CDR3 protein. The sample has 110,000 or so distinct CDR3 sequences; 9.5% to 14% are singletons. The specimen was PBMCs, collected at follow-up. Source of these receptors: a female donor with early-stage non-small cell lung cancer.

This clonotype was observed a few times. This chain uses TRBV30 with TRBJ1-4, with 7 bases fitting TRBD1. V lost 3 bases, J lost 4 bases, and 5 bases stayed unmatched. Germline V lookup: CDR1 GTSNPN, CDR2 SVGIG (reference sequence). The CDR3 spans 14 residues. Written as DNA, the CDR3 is TGTGCCTGGAGGAACCGGGACAGTAATGAAAAACTGTTTTTT. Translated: CAWRNRDSNEKLFF.

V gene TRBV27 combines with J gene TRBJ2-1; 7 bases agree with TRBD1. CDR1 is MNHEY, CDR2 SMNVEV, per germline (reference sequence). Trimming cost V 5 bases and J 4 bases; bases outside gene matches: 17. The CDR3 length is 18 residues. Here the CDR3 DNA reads TGTGCCAGCAGTCAGGGACAGTACTATGAACCCAATTACAATGAGCAGTTCTTC. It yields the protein CASSQGQYYEPNYNEQFF.

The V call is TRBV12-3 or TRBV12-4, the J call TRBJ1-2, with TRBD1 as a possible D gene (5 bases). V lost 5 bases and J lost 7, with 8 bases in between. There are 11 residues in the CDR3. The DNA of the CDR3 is TGTGCCAGCAGTCGACAGTCTGGCTACACCTTC. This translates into CASSRQSGYTF.

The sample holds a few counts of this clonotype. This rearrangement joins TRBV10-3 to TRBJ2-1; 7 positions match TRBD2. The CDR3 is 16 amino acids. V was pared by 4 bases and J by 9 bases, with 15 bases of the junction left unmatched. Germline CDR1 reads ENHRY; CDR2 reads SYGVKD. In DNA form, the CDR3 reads TGTGCCATCAGTGTTCGGGCGGGAGTTGATCAAGGTGAGCAGTTCTTC. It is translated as CAISVRAGVDQGEQFF.

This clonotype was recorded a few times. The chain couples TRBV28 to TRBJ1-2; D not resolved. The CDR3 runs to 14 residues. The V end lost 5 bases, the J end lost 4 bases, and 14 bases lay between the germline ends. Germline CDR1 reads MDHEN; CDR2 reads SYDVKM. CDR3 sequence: CASSLTERFYGYTF. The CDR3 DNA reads TGTGCCAGCAGTCTAACGGAACGCTTCTATGGCTACACCTTC.

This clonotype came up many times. The CDR3 region has the DNA TGTGCCAGCAGCCCCAGGGGACTTGACTCCGGGGAGCTGTTTTTT. Residues: CASSPRGLDSGELFF. The V gene is TRBV11-2, the J gene TRBJ2-2; D tentatively reads TRBD1 or TRBD2 (6 bases each). The CDR3 spans 15 residues. CDR1 and CDR2 (germline): SGHAT, FQNNGV. Trimming removed 5 bases from V and 6 bases from J, with 16 bases in between.

CDR3 nucleotides: TGCAGCGTTTATCAGTACCCAAATTACGAGCAGTACTTC. This encodes CSVYQYPNYEQYF. The chain carries TRBV29-1 and TRBJ2-7; D not certain. Germline assignment: CDR1 SQVTM and CDR2 ANQGSEA. V dropped 5 bases and J dropped 4 bases, with 15 bases sitting between them. The CDR3 spans 13 residues.

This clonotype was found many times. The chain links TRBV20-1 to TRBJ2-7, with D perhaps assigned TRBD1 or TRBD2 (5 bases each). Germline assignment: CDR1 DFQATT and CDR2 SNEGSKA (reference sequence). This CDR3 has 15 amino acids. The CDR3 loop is CNAEDISEGYYEQYV. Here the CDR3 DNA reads TGCAATGCGGAAGACATCTCCGAGGGGTACTACGAGCAGTACGTC.

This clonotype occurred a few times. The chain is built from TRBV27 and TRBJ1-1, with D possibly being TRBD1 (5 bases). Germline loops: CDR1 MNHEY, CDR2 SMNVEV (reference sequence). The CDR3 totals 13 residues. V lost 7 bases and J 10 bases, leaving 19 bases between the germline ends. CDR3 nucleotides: TGTGCCAGCACTCCTCAATCAGGGTCCGGAGCTTTCTTT. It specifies CASTPQSGSGAFF.

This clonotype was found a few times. CDR3 sequence: CASSEQNTDTQYF. CDR3 coding DNA: TGTGCCAGCAGTGAACAGAACACAGATACGCAGTATTTT. V usage is TRBV6-1 and J usage is TRBJ2-3; D is uncertain. This CDR3 has 13 amino acids. The ends were cut back, 2 bases at V and 2 bases at J, with 5 bases in the middle. Germline V gene data show CDR1 as MNHNS and CDR2 as SASEGT.

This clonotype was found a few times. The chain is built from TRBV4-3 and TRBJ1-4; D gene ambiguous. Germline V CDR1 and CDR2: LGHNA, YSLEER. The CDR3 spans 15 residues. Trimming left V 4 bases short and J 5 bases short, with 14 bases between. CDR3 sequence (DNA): TGCGCCAGCAGCCCCTCGGACCAAGACAATGAAAAACTGTTTTTT. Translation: CASSPSDQDNEKLFF.

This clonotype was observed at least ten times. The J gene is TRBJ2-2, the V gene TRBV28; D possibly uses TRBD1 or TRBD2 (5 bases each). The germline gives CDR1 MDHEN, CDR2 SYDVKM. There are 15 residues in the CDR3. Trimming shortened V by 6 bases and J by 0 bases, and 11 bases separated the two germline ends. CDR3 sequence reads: CASRPGTANTGELFF. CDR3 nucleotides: TGTGCCAGCAGACCCGGGACGGCGAACACCGGGGAGCTGTTTTTT.

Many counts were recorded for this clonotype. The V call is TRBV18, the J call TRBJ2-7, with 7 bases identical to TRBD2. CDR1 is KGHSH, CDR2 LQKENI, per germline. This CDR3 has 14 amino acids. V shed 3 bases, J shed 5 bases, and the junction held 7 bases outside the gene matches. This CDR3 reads CASSPQGGSDEQYF. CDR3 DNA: TGTGCCAGCTCACCCCAGGGAGGGTCGGACGAGCAGTACTTC.

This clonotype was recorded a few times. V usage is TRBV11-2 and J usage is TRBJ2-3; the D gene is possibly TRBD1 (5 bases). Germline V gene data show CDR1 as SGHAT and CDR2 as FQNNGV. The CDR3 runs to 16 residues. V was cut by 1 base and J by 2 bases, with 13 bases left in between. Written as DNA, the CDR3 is TGTGCCAGCAGCTTAGGGGGCCGTGGCTTCACAGATACGCAGTATTTT. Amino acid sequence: CASSLGGRGFTDTQYF.

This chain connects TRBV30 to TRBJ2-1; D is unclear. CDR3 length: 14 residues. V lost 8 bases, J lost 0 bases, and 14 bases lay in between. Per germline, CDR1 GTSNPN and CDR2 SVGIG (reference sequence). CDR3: CALGSPGSYNEQFF. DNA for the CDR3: TGTGCCCTGGGGTCCCCCGGCTCCTACAATGAGCAGTTCTTC.